The rows below give T cell receptor beta chains drawn from one sample of a study of regulatory T cells in long-lasting Graves disease. TCRdb ran MiXCR on the multiplex PCR reads and lists one entry per CDR3 protein. The sample contains more than 650,000 distinct CDR3 sequences, about 32% of which appear only once. The sample here was peripheral blood mononuclear cells (PBMCs), taken when the disease was refractory, from a patient treated with antithyroid drugs. Source of these receptors: a female donor with Graves disease. CDR3s include the opening cysteine and the closing phenylalanine or tryptophan. D genes are given only for firm matches. Not every row has a clone size; where given, it reads once, few, many or a size class.

J gene,clone size,V gene,D gene,CDR3 protein,CDR3 DNA
TRBJ2-6,-,TRBV30,-,CAWSPRISGANVLTF,TGTGCCTGGAGCCCGAGAATCTCTGGGGCCAACGTCCTGACTTTC
TRBJ2-7,-,TRBV6-2/TRBV6-3,-,CASRNPAGAYEQYF,TGTGCCAGCAGAAACCCGGCAGGGGCCTACGAGCAGTACTTC
TRBJ1-5,many,TRBV6-1,-,CASSAGVSNQPQHF,TGTGCCAGCAGTGCAGGTGTTAGCAATCAGCCCCAGCATTTT
TRBJ1-1,many,TRBV9,TRBD1,CASSGTGAMNTEAFF,TGTGCCAGCAGCGGGACAGGGGCTATGAACACTGAAGCTTTCTTT
TRBJ1-1,-,TRBV15,-,CATSRDASAQTNTEAFF,TGTGCCACCAGCAGAGATGCGTCGGCTCAGACGAACACTGAAGCTTTCTTT
TRBJ1-5,many,TRBV28,-,CASSTSHSNQPQHF,TGTGCCAGCAGCACAAGTCATAGCAATCAGCCCCAGCATTTT
TRBJ1-6,few,TRBV20-1,-,CSAELGGVDSPLHF,TGCAGTGCTGAGCTGGGGGGCGTTGATTCACCCCTCCACTTT
TRBJ1-5,-,TRBV6-9,-,CASSYSRALPNQPQHF,TGTGCCAGCAGTTACTCTAGGGCTCTCCCCAATCAGCCCCAGCATTTT
TRBJ1-5,-,TRBV20-1,TRBD1,CSAKGQGVNQPQHF,TGCAGTGCTAAGGGACAGGGGGTCAATCAGCCCCAGCATTTT
TRBJ2-5,-,TRBV28,-,CASSSPPGLQETQYF,TGTGCCAGCAGTTCCCCCCCTGGGCTTCAAGAGACCCAGTACTTC
TRBJ2-2,-,TRBV5-1,TRBD2,CASSGGLVTGELFF,TGCGCCAGCAGCGGGGGACTAGTTACCGGGGAGCTGTTTTTT
TRBJ1-2,-,TRBV27,-,CASSSGTKQIGGYTF,TGTGCCAGCAGTTCAGGGACCAAGCAGATTGGTGGCTACACCTTC
TRBJ2-7,many,TRBV20-1,-,CSARELDGSYEQYF,TGCAGTGCTAGAGAATTGGACGGCTCCTACGAGCAGTACTTC
TRBJ2-4,few,TRBV20-1,-,CSARPRDLAKNIQYF,TGCAGTGCTAGGCCTAGGGATTTAGCCAAAAACATTCAGTACTTC
TRBJ1-1,many,TRBV9,-,CASSVGAGTEAFF,TGTGCCAGCAGCGTGGGGGCGGGGACTGAAGCTTTCTTT
TRBJ2-7,-,TRBV7-9,-,CASSSGRFIYEQYF,TGTGCCAGCAGCTCAGGACGATTTATCTACGAGCAGTACTTC
TRBJ1-4,-,TRBV5-1,-,CASTRDGNEKLFF,TGCGCCAGCACCCGGGACGGTAATGAAAAACTGTTTTTT
TRBJ2-3,-,TRBV9,TRBD2,CASGLRGLPTDTQYF,TGTGCCAGCGGCCTCCGGGGACTACCCACAGATACGCAGTATTTT
TRBJ2-5,few,TRBV20-1,-,CSAYTPGDKAQYF,TGCAGTGCTTACACACCGGGGGATAAGGCCCAGTACTTC
TRBJ1-2,-,TRBV27,-,CASAEGNNYGYTF,TGTGCCAGTGCAGAGGGGAATAACTATGGCTACACCTTC
TRBJ2-7,-,TRBV12-3/TRBV12-4,-,CASSRGPEGSYEQYF,TGTGCCAGCAGTCGGGGCCCCGAAGGTTCCTACGAGCAGTACTTC
TRBJ1-1,few,TRBV20-1,TRBD1,CSARRQGPAIEAFF,TGCAGTGCCCGGCGACAGGGCCCCGCGATTGAAGCTTTCTTT
TRBJ2-7,-,TRBV28,TRBD1,CSSRRPGQGQYEQYF,TGTTCCAGCAGACGCCCCGGACAGGGTCAGTACGAGCAGTACTTC
TRBJ2-2,few,TRBV6-1,-,CASTIKDRGTGELFF,TGTGCCAGCACTATTAAGGACAGAGGGACCGGGGAGCTGTTTTTT
TRBJ2-5,few,TRBV10-3,-,CAISGPRAPTQYF,TGTGCCATCAGTGGACCTCGGGCCCCGACCCAGTACTTC
TRBJ1-5,-,TRBV3-1,-,CASNTQNQPQHF,TGTGCCAGCAACACGCAGAATCAGCCCCAGCATTTT
TRBJ2-7,many,TRBV11-2,-,CASKLGGGFSNEQYF,TGTGCCAGCAAGCTTGGGGGAGGTTTTAGCAACGAGCAGTACTTC
TRBJ1-1,few,TRBV24-1,TRBD1,CATSDSDRDRGEAFF,TGTGCCACCAGTGATTCCGACAGGGATCGAGGTGAAGCTTTCTTT
TRBJ2-7,many,TRBV2,TRBD2,CASKSGLAVTYEQYF,TGTGCCAGCAAAAGTGGACTAGCGGTTACCTACGAGCAGTACTTC
TRBJ1-5,few,TRBV30,-,CAWSGGEFNQPQHF,TGTGCCTGGAGTGGGGGGGAGTTCAATCAGCCCCAGCATTTT
TRBJ2-2,few,TRBV12-3/TRBV12-4,TRBD2,CASNSGTTKPTGELFF,TGTGCCAGCAACTCCGGGACTACTAAACCCACCGGGGAGCTGTTTTTT
TRBJ1-1,-,TRBV30,-,CAWDREAFF,TGTGCCTGGGACAGGGAAGCTTTCTTT
TRBJ1-2,many,TRBV12-3/TRBV12-4,-,CASSLGGIPFGAYGYTF,TGTGCCAGCAGTCTTGGGGGGATCCCCTTTGGGGCTTATGGCTACACCTTC
TRBJ2-6,-,TRBV2,TRBD1,CASRAGTGSYSGANVLTF,TGTGCCAGTAGAGCCGGGACAGGGTCCTACTCTGGGGCCAACGTCCTGACTTTC
TRBJ1-1,-,TRBV29-1,-,CSVGGSTEAFF,TGCAGCGTTGGGGGTTCCACTGAAGCTTTCTTT
TRBJ1-5,-,TRBV20-1,TRBD1,CSARGHRGLGDQPQHF,TGCAGTGCTAGAGGACACAGGGGGCTCGGGGATCAGCCCCAGCATTTT
TRBJ2-5,many,TRBV28,TRBD1,CASSLQRGLFETQYF,TGTGCCAGCAGTTTACAAAGGGGGCTGTTTGAGACCCAGTACTTC
TRBJ1-2,-,TRBV15,-,CATSRGGGPSGYTF,TGTGCCACCAGCAGAGGAGGGGGGCCTTCTGGCTACACCTTC
TRBJ1-6,few,TRBV7-7,-,CASSQHIGPPNYNSPLHF,TGTGCTAGCAGCCAGCATATCGGTCCCCCCAATTATAATTCACCCCTCCACTTT
TRBJ2-2,-,TRBV7-9,TRBD2,CASSLARLAGDTGELFF,TGTGCCAGCAGCTTAGCGCGTTTAGCGGGAGATACCGGGGAGCTGTTTTTT
TRBJ1-3,-,TRBV7-9,TRBD1,CASSLRGGQPKTGNTIYF,TGTGCCAGCAGCCTAAGGGGGGGACAGCCAAAAACTGGAAACACCATATATTTT
TRBJ2-2,many,TRBV27,TRBD1,CASSRRRTGVSTGELFF,TGTGCCAGCAGTCGACGTAGGACAGGGGTCAGCACCGGGGAGCTGTTTTTT